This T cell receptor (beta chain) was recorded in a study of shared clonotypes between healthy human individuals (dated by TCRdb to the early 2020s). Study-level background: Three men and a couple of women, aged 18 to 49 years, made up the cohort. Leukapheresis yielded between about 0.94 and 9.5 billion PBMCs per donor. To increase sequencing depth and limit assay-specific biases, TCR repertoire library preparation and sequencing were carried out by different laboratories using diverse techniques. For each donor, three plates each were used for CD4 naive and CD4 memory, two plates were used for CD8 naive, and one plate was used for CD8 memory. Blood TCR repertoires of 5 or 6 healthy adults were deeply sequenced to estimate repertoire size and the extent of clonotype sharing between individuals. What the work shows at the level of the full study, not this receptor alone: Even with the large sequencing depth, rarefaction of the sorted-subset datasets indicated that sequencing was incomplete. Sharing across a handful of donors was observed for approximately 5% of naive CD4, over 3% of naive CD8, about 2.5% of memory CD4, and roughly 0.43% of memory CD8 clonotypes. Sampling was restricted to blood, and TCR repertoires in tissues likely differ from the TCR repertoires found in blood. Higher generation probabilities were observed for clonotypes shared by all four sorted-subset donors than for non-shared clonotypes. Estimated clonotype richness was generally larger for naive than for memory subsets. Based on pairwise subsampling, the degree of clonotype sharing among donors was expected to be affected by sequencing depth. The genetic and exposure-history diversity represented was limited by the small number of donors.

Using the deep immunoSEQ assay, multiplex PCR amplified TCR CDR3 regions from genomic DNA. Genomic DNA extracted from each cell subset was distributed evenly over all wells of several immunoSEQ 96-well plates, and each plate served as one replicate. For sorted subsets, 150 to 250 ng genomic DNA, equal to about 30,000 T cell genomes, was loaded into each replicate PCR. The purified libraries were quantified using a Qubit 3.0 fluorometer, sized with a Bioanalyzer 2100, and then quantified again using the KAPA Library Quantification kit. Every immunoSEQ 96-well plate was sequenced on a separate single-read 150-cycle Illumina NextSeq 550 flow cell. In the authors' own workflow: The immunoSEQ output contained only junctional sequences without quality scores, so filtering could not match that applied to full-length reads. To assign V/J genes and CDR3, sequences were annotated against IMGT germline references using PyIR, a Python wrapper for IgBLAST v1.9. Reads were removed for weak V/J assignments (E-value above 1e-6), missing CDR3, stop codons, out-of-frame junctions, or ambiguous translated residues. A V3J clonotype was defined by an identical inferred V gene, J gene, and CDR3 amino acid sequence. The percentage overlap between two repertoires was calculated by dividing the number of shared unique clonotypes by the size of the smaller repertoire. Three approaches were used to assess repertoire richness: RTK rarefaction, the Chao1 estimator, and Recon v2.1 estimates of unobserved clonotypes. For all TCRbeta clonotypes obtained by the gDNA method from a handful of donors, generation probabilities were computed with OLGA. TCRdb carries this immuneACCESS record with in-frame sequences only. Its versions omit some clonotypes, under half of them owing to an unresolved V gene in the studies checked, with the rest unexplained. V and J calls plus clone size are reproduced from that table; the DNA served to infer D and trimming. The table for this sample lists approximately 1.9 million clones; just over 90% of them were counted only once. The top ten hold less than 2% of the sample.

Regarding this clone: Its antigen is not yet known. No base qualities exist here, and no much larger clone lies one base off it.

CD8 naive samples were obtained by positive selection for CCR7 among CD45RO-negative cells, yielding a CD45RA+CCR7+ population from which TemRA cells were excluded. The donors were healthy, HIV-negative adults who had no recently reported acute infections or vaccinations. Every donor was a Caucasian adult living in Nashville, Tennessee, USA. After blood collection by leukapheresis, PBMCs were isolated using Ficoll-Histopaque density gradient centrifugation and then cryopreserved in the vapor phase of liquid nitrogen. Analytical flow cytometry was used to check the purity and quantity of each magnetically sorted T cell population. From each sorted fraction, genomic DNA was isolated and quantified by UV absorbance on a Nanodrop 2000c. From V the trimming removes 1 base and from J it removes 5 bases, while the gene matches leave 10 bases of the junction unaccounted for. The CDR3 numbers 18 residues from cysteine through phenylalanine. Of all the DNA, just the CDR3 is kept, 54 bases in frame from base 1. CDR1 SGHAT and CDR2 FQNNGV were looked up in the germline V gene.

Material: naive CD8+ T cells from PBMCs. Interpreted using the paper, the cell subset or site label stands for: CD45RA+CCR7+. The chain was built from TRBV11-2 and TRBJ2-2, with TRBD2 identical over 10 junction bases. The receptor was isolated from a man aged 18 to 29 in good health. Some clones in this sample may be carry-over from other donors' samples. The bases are TGTGCCAGCAGCTTAGTGGCGCTAGCGGGAGTGGGGACCGGGGAGCTGTTTTTT. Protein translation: CASSLVALAGVGTGELFF.